What follows is one T cell receptor (beta chain) and its context. Its antigen is unknown. The data were obtained in a study of neoadjuvant nivolumab and ipilimumab in lung cancer. Study results and caveats: TCR receptors were sequenced in few samples.

Using immunoSEQ multiplex PCR, the repertoire was profiled, and TCRdb retains in-frame clones only, with some absent. Among tens of thousands of clones listed, around 90% were seen once. The sample here was peripheral blood, taken after neoadjuvant nivolumab, alone or with ipilimumab, at or shortly before surgery. This TCR derives from an adult with non-small cell lung cancer.

The CDR3 protein is CASSLRPTGFDGYTF. CDR3 DNA: TGTGCCAGCAGCTTACGTCCGACAGGATTTGACGGCTACACCTTC. This rearrangement joins TRBV11-2 to TRBJ1-2, with D possibly matching TRBD1 (6 bases). Trimming shortened V by 2 bases and J by 8 bases, and 18 bases separated the two germline ends. The CDR3 loop spans 15 amino acids. In germline, CDR1 is SGHAT, CDR2 FQNNGV.